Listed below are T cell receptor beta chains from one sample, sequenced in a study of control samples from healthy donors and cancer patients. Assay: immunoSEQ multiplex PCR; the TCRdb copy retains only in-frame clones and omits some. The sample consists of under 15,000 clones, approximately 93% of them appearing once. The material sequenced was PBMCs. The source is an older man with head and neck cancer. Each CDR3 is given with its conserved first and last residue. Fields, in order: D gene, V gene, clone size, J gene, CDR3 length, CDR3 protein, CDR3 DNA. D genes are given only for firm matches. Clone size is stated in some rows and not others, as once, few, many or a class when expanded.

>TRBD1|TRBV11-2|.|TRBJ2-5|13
CASSKDREETQYF
TGTGCCAGCAGCAAGGACAGGGAAGAGACCCAGTACTTC
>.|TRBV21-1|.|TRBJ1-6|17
CASRKSGTGPPHFPLHF
TGTGCCAGCAGAAAGTCCGGGACAGGTCCCCCGCATTTTCCCCTCCACTTT
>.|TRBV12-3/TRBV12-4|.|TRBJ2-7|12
CASSFSPYEQYF
TGTGCCAGCAGTTTTTCCCCCTACGAGCAGTACTTC
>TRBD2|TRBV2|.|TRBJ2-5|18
CASSREWTSGKYQETQYF
TGTGCCAGCAGCCGAGAGTGGACTAGCGGCAAGTACCAAGAGACCCAGTACTTC
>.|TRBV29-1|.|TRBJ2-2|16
CSVDGVGGGAPGELFF
TGCAGCGTTGACGGGGTAGGGGGGGGCGCCCCCGGGGAGCTGTTTTTT
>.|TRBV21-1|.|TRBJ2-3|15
CASSGEGRVTDTQYF
TGTGCCAGCAGTGGCGAAGGCAGAGTTACAGATACGCAGTATTTT
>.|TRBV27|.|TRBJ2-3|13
CATRLDFTDTQYF
TGTGCCACCAGGTTGGACTTCACAGATACGCAGTATTTT
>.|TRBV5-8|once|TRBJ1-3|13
CASSHRPGNTIYF
TGTGCCAGCAGCCACAGGCCTGGAAACACCATATATTTT
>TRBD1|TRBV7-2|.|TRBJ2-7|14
CASSPWTGSREQYF
TGTGCCAGCAGCCCCTGGACAGGGTCTAGGGAGCAGTACTTC
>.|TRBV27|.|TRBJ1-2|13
CASSLTPTGGYTF
TGTGCCAGCAGTTTGACCCCGACTGGGGGCTACACCTTC
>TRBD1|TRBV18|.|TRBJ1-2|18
CASSSSGTGGPMWDGYTF
TGTGCCAGCTCATCCTCCGGGACAGGAGGACCTATGTGGGATGGCTACACCTTC
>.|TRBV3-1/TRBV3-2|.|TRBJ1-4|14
CASRDGGAGEKLFF
TGTGCCAGCAGAGATGGGGGCGCAGGGGAAAAACTGTTTTTT
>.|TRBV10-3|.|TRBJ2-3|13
CAIRGGSTDTQYF
TGTGCCATCAGGGGCGGTAGCACAGATACGCAGTATTTT
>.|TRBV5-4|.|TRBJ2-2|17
CASSLGAGRVNTGELFF
TGTGCCAGCAGCCTGGGCGCGGGGCGCGTGAACACCGGGGAGCTGTTTTTT
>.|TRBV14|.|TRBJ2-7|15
CASSQVHHSSYEQYF
TGTGCCAGCAGCCAAGTACATCATAGCTCCTACGAGCAGTACTTC
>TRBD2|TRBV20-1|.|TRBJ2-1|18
CSASPTPRLARPYNEQFF
TGCAGTGCTAGTCCCACCCCCAGACTAGCTCGACCCTACAATGAGCAGTTCTTC
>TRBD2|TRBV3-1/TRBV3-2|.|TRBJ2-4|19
CASSQDATSGGGAKNIQYF
TGTGCCAGCAGCCAAGATGCGACTAGCGGGGGTGGAGCCAAAAACATTCAGTACTTC
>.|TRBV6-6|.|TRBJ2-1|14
CATSGQRLYNEQFF
TGTGCGACCAGCGGGCAGCGGCTATACAATGAGCAGTTCTTC
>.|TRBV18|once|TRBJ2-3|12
CASSPSTDTQYF
TGTGCCAGCTCACCATCGACAGATACGCAGTATTTT
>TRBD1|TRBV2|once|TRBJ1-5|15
CASSTGTASNQPQHF
TGTGCCAGCAGTACGGGGACAGCTAGCAATCAGCCCCAGCATTTT
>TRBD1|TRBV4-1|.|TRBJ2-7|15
CASSHTTGTHYEQYF
TGCGCCAGCAGCCACACGACAGGGACCCACTACGAGCAGTACTTC
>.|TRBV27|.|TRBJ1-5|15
CASRELQYSNQPQHF
TGTGCCAGCAGGGAGCTTCAATATAGCAATCAGCCCCAGCATTTT
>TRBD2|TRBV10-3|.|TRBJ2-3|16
CAIGGSGSRNTDTQYF
TGTGCCATCGGGGGGAGCGGGAGTCGGAACACAGATACGCAGTATTTT
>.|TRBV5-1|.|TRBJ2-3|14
CASSLEVATDTQYF
TGCGCCAGCAGCTTGGAGGTAGCGACAGATACGCAGTATTTT
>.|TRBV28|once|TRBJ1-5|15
CASSFVGWSNQPQHF
TGTGCCAGCAGTTTTGTGGGGTGGAGCAATCAGCCCCAGCATTTT